This T cell receptor (beta chain) appears in the sequencing data of a study of identical twins. About this clonotype: The antigen is unknown.

TCRdb reprocessed the 5' RACE reads with MiXCR, giving one entry per CDR3 protein. The data contain approximately 700,000 distinct CDR3 sequences, around a sixth of them seen just once; the ten biggest clones take up around 13%. Study-wide findings and caveats: Zero-insertion findings could be partly confounded by invariant cells (MAIT and iNKT cells). Among out-of-frame alpha sequences shared by twins, low generation probability occurred in excess. Models underestimated out-of-frame TCR alpha sharing in monozygotic twins.

Germline V gives CDR1 LGHDT, CDR2 YNNKEL (reference sequence). The CDR3 is 15 residues long. Trimming cost V 4 bases and J 2 bases, with 12 bases left between them. These data are also associated with another study on T cells expressing NK-cell markers. From that paper: Cells sorted as CD3+CD56+NKG2C+, CD3+CD56+NKG2C- and CD3+CD56-NKG2C+ T cells supplied the TCR beta repertoires.

The sequence derives from a woman between 18 and 30 years old in good health. The sequenced material came from PBMCs. V gene TRBV3-1 combines with J gene TRBJ2-1, with unresolved D. CDR3 protein: CASSLNRGTYNEQFF. CDR3 bases: TGTGCCAGCAGCCTAAATCGTGGGACCTACAATGAGCAGTTCTTC.